The clone carrying this T cell receptor beta chain was counted between two and nine times. TCRdb keeps only in-frame clones here, not all; method: immunoSEQ multiplex PCR. The data hold about 25,000 clones, with around 85% observed a single time. The data belong to a study of blood T cell repertoires in COVID-19. Per the germline V gene, CDR1 is SGHTA and CDR2 is FQGNSA. V dropped 3 bases and J dropped 2 bases, with 11 bases sitting between them. The CDR3 runs 14 residues. The sequencing sample was made of peripheral blood. This rearrangement joins TRBV7-2 to TRBJ2-7; tentative D call: TRBD2 (7 bases). The sequence was obtained from a human donor with active COVID-19. The donor label of this sample is uncertain. The CDR3 loop is CASSFSGGAYEQYF. Here the CDR3 DNA reads TGTGCCAGCAGCTTTTCGGGGGGCGCCTACGAGCAGTACTTC.